This T cell receptor (beta chain) was captured in a study of blood T cell repertoires in COVID-19 (dated by TCRdb to about 2020). Context from the whole study: The collaborator samples originated in the United States, Italy and Spain and spanned the acute and convalescent phases of COVID-19. The material from the prospective study consisted of cDNA or gDNA derived from T cells, B-cell-depleted T cells, or PBMCs. Subjects who had been exposed to COVID-19, were actively infected with it, or had recovered from it provided the deeply sampled blood TCRbeta repertoires that made up the dataset. A freely available public database, intended as a resource for researchers studying the immune response to SARS-CoV-2, is where the repertoires were released. Samples came from the ongoing ImmuneRACE study (first 160 participants) plus 1,254 subjects from 6 global collaborators. The sample metadata nearly always contained a de-identified subject ID, COVID-19 status, age in years and sex. HLA class I and class II types, where available, came from metadata supplied by the sample provider rather than from assay-based typing. The paper as a whole reports these results and caveats: The amount of clinical and demographic metadata varied by source and participant and was provided uncurated.

The CDR3, from cysteine to phenylalanine, totals 11 residues. The sequence is cut down to CDR3 DNA, 33 bases in frame from base 1. The germline V gene sets CDR1 to SGHAT and CDR2 to FQNNGV. Trimming costs V 3 bases and J 4 bases, and their ends lie 3 bases apart. One collaborating source in Seattle enrolled patients during active infection and followed them longitudinally through the course of disease. The collaborating institutions used their own protocols to collect whole blood in K2EDTA tubes. For TCRbeta analysis, collaborators shipped samples in one of three forms: frozen whole blood, isolated PBMCs, or DNA extracted from either of those sample types. TCRbeta CDR3 regions were amplified from genomic DNA by means of the immunoSEQ Assay, a bias-controlled multiplex PCR. Per the source publication's procedure: The number of nucleated cells in each sample was estimated by amplification of reference gene primers within the assay. Sequence reads were collapsed and filtered to measure the absolute abundance of every unique TCRbeta CDR3 rearrangement. For each sample, productive Simpson clonality was calculated by taking the square root of Simpson's diversity index across productive rearrangements. Entries here come from immuneACCESS through TCRdb and include only in-frame sequences with V and J called. Some clones fail to appear in such tables; in the studies checked, an unresolved V gene covers under half of the shortfall, and the cause of the remainder is unknown. For V, J and clone size, that table is used; D and trimming come from the DNA. The sample table shows 12,000 or so clones, and 72% are seen once. Of the sample, around 9.1% falls within the top ten clones.

Concerning this clone: The clone's antigen remains unknown. Per-base quality was not reported, and no clone a single base away is much larger than it.

Sequencing was performed on peripheral blood. Recombination connected TRBV11-2 to TRBJ2-5; the D gene cannot be named for sure. The TCR sequence derives from a man between 60 and 70 years old with COVID-19, enrolled during active disease. The CDR3 is CASSFGETQYF. The DNA is as follows: TGTGCCAGCAGCTTCGGAGAGACCCAGTACTTC.